What follows is one T cell receptor (beta chain) and its context. Its antigen is currently not known. Per-base quality was not reported, and no clone a single base away is much larger than it. These data originate in a study of control samples from healthy donors and cancer patients (dated by TCRdb to about 2020). V and J lose 4 bases and 2 bases, and a span of 12 bases separates them. In the germline V gene, CDR1 corresponds to SGHRS and CDR2 to YFSETQ. From the cysteine through the phenylalanine, the CDR3 covers 14 amino acids. The sequence is cut down to CDR3 DNA, 42 bases in frame from base 1. The library was generated by the immunoSEQ multiplex PCR assay. TCRdb mirrors the immuneACCESS table, restricted to in-frame sequences. Some clones are absent from its copies; in checked studies, under half trace to an unresolved V gene, and the reason for the others is unknown. The sample data list over 150,000 clones, and around 96% of these were observed just once. The ten most abundant clones make up just over 1% of the sample.

The TCR was taken from a woman younger than 45 in good health. The sample taken for sequencing was blood. The chain is made from TRBV5-1 and TRBJ1-1; a tentative D match to TRBD1 spans 6 bases. The sequenced DNA: TGCGCCAGCAGCACGCGGACAGTCAACACTGAAGCTTTCTTT. It is translated as CASSTRTVNTEAFF. Full variable domain (CDR3 extended with the reference TRBV5-1 and TRBJ1-1 proteins): KAGVTQTPRYLIKTRGQQVTLSCSPISGHRSVSWYQQTPGQGLQFLFEYFSETQRNKGNFPGRFSGRQFSNSRSEMNVSTLELGDSALYLCASSTRTVNTEAFFGQGTRLTVV.